This T cell receptor beta chain is drawn from a study of T cells in Graves' hyperthyroidism and ophthalmopathy. For the study at large: Upon initial diagnosis and before any treatment, peripheral blood was collected. Study results and caveats: By a 13 V-J model, ophthalmopathy was set apart from stable hyperthyroidism.

Regarding this clonotype: The antigen is undetermined.

PBMCs were obtained from 10 ml fresh peripheral blood. Using RNA transcripts as the source, TCR beta CDR3 regions were amplified. The primer set for the first-round RT-PCR of the TCR CDR3 was HTBI. TCRdb recomputed calls from the multiplex PCR reads with MiXCR, one row per CDR3 protein. The table has tens of thousands of distinct CDR3 sequences, roughly 45% seen once. The germline V gene has CDR1 LNHDA and CDR2 SQIVND (reference sequence). This CDR3 has 16 amino acids. V was cut by 2 bases and J by 9 bases, with 22 bases left in between. This rearrangement joins TRBV19 to TRBJ2-5, with a possible D match to TRBD2 (5 bases). The sample comprised blood. The receptor was derived from a woman in her 30s with Graves' hyperthyroidism. The CDR3 loop is CASSIFPGRGSEAQYF. CDR3 coding DNA: TGTGCCAGTAGTATATTCCCAGGACGGGGTTCGGAGGCCCAGTACTTC.